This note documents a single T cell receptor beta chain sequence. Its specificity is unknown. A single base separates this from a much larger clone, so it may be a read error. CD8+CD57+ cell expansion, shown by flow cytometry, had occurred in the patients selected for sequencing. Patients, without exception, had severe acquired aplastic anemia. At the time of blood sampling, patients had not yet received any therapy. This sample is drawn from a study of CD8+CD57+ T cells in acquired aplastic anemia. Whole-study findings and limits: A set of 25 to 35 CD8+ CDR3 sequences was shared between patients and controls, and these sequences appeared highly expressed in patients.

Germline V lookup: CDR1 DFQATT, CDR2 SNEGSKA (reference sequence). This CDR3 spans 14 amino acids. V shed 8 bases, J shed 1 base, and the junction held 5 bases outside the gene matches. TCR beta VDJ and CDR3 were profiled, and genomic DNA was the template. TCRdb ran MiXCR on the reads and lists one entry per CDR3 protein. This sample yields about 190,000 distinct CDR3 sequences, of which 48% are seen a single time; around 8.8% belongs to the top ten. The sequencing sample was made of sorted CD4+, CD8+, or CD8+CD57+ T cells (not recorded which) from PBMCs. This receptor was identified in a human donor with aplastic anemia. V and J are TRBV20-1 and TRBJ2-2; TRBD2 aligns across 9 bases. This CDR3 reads CSTGAGGNTGELFF. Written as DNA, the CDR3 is TGCAGTACTGGAGCGGGGGGGAACACCGGGGAGCTGTTTTTT.